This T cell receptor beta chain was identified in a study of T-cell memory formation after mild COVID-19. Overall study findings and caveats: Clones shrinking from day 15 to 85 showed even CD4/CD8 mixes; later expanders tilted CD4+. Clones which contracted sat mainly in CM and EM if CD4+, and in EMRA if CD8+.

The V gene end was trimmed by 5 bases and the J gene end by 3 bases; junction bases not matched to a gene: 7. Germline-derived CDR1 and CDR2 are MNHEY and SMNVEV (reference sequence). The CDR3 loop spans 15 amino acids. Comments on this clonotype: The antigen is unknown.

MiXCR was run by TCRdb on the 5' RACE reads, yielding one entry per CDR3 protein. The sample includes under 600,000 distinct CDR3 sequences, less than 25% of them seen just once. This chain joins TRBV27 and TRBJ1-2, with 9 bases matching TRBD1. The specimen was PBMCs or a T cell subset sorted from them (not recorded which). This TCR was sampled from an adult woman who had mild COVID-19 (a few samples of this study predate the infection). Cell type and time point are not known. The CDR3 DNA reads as TGTGCCAGCAGTCGCGGACAGGGGAAGGACTATGGCTACACCTTC. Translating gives CASSRGQGKDYGYTF.